This T cell receptor (beta chain) was sequenced during a study of early T cells in non-severe SARS-CoV-2 infection (dated by TCRdb to the early 2020s). The study in broad terms: Bulk RNA from unsorted whole blood was used for TCR sequencing, so alpha and beta chains could not be paired.

The study was a case-control design nested within a healthcare worker cohort in London, UK, with weekly nasopharyngeal swab PCR tests and blood sampling. Healthcare workers were recruited during the week of the UK lockdown, between 23 and 31 March 2020, and followed weekly for up to 16 weeks. To prepare the library, 5' RACE was applied. Sequencing took place on a NextSeq 500. The TCR library protocol attached unique molecular identifiers to individual cDNA molecules to correct for sequencing error and PCR bias. Sequencing covered both TCR alpha and beta chains, and within each sample the abundances of alpha and beta sequences were tightly co-correlated. In the authors' own workflow: Decombinator V4 was used to annotate the V gene, J gene and CDR3 of the TCR sequences. Expanded TCRs were defined as changing significantly between any two time points under a Poisson model with p below 0.0001. Abundances of TCRs were expressed as counts per million after normalisation to the total number of TCRs sequenced in each sample. TRAV1-2 paired with TRAJ12, TRAJ20 or TRAJ33 defined MAIT TCRs, while TRAV10 paired with TRAJ18 defined iNKT TCRs. VDJdb, accessed on 1 November 2021, was searched for TCRs annotated for CMV, EBV and SARS-CoV-2, and TCRs annotated for more than one antigen were excluded. TCRdb reanalyzed the raw reads on its own, using fastp at Q25 for trimming and MiXCR for clone calling, and kept in-frame beta chains. Every CDR3 protein is listed once, alongside the most common genes and DNA of its rows. The V and J calls reflect TCRdb's pipeline rather than the authors' work. For this sample there are around 62,000 distinct CDR3 sequences; roughly an eighth appear just once. The top ten clonotypes cover less than 4.5% of the sample.

Study-level results and caveats: Matching against VDJdb was skewed toward anti-spike CD8 responses, likely underestimated virus-specific expansions, and missed private and CD4 specificities.

V loses 3 bases at its end and J loses 5 bases; junction bases beyond the gene matches: 9. In the germline V gene, CDR1 corresponds to MDHEN and CDR2 to SYDVKM. Measured from the cysteine to the phenylalanine, the CDR3 is 16 residues long. The DNA shown is the 48-base CDR3, in frame from base 1. As concerns this clonotype: Its target antigen remains unknown. Per-base quality was not reported, and no clone a single base away is much larger than it.

The sample consisted of whole blood. Rearrangement joined TRBV28 to TRBJ2-3, with 9 bases matching TRBD2. This sequence originates from an adult who was a healthcare worker with PCR-confirmed SARS-CoV-2 infection or an uninfected control (not recorded which). This receptor has the CDR3 CASSLGFLAGVDTQYF. The sequenced DNA is TGTGCCAGCAGTTTGGGATTTTTAGCGGGAGTAGATACGCAGTATTTT. Outside the CDR3, residues come from the reference TRBV28 and TRBJ2-3 proteins, so the full variable domain is: DVKVTQSSRYLVKRTGEKVFLECVQDMDHENMFWYRQDPGLGLRLIYFSYDVKMKEKGDIPEGYSVSREKKERFSLILESASTNQTSMYLCASSLGFLAGVDTQYFGPGTRLTVL.